The T cell receptor (beta chain) under discussion was sequenced for a study of T cell clonotyping in hematopoietic cell transplantation. At the level of the study: Recipient samples before transplant were obtained post-cytoreduction. Findings of the study overall: CD4 and CD8 repertoire contributions could not be separated without sorting.

This sample's time point: recipient sample about 28 days before transplant, after cytoreduction. Of note for this clone: Its antigen is undetermined.

Clones were read by immunoSEQ multiplex PCR, and TCRdb kept only the in-frame ones, dropping some. The data contain tens of thousands of clones, just over 85% of them singletons. The germline V gene has CDR1 SGHRS and CDR2 YFSETQ. Trimming pared 0 bases from V and 1 base from J, leaving 11 bases between. The CDR3 runs to 17 residues. The clonotype originates from a man in his 60s with biphenotypic leukemia. Some clones in this sample may be carry-over from other donors' samples. The chain carries TRBV5-1 and TRBJ2-6; D remains ambiguous. The sequencing used peripheral blood mononuclear cells, collected before stem cell transplant. The CDR3 bases are TGCGCCAGCAGCTTGGACATGACGGCGTCTGGGGCCAACGTCCTGACTTTC. Amino acids: CASSLDMTASGANVLTF.